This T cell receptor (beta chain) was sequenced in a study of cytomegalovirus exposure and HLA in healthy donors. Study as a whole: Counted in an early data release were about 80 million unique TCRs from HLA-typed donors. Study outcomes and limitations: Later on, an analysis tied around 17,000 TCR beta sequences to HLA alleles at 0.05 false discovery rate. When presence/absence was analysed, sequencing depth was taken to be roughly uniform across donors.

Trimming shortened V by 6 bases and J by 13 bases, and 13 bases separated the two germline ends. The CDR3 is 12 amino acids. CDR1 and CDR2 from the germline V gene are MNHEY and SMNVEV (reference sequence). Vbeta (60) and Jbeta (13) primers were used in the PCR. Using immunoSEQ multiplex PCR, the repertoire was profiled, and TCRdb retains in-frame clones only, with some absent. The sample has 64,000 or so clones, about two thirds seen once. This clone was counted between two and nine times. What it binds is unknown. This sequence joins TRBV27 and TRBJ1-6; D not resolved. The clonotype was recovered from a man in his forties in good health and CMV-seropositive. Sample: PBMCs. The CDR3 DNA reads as TGTGCCAGCAGACTCGCGGGAGGTCCCCTCCACTTT. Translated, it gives CASRLAGGPLHF.